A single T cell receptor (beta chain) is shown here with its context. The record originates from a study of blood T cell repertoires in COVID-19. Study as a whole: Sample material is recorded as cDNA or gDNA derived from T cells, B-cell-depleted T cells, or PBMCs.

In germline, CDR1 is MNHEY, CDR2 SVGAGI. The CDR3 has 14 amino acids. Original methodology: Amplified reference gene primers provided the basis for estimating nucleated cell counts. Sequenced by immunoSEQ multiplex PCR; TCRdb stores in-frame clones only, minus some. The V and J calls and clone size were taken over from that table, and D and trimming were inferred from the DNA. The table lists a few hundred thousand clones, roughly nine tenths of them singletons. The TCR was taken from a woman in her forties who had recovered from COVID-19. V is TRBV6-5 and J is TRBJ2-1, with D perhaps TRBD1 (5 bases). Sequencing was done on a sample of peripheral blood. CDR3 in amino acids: CAISRSPKGNEQFF. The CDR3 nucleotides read TGTGCTATATCCCGGAGCCCTAAGGGGAATGAGCAGTTCTTC.